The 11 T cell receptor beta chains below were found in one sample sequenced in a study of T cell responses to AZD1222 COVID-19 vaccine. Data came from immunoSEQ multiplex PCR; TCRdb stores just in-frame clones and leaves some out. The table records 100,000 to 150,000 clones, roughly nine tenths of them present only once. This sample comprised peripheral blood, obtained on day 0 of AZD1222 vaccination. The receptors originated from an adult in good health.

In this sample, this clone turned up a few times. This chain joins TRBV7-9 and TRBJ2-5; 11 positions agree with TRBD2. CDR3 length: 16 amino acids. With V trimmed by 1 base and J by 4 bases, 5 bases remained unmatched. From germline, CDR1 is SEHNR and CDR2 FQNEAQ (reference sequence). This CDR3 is CASSLGSGGAGETQYF. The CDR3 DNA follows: TGTGCCAGCAGCTTAGGTAGCGGGGGGGCCGGAGAGACCCAGTACTTC.

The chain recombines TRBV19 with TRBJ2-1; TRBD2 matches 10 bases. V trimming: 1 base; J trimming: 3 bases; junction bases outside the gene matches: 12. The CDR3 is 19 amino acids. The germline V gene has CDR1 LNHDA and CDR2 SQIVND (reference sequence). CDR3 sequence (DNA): TGTGCCAGTAGTATAGGGCTAGCGGGGGCCCTATCGAACTACAATGAGCAGTTCTTC. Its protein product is CASSIGLAGALSNYNEQFF.

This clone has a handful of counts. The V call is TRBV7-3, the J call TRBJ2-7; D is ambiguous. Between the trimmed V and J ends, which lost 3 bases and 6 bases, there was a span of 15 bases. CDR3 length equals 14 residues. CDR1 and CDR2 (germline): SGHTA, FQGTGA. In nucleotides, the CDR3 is TGTGCCAGCAGCTTCCTAACCGGAAACGGCGAGCAGTACTTC. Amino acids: CASSFLTGNGEQYF. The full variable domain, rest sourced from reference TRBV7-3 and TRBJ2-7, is GAGVSQTPSNKVTEKGKYVELRCDPISGHTALYWYRQSLGQGPEFLIYFQGTGAADDSGLPNDRFFAVRPEGSVSTLKIQRTERGDSAVYLCASSFLTGNGEQYFGPGTRLTVT.

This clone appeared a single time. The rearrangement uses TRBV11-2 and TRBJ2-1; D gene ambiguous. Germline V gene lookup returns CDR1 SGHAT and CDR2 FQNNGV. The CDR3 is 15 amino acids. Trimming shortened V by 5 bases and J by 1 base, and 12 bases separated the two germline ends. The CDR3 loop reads CASSKNRGSYNEQFF. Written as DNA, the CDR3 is TGTGCCAGCAGCAAGAACCGAGGTTCCTACAATGAGCAGTTCTTC.

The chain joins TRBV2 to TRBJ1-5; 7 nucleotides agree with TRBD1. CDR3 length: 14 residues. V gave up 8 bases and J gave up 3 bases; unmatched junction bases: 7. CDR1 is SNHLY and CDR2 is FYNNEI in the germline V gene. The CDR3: CASDQTGNNQPQHF. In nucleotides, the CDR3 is TGTGCCAGCGACCAGACAGGGAACAATCAGCCCCAGCATTTT.

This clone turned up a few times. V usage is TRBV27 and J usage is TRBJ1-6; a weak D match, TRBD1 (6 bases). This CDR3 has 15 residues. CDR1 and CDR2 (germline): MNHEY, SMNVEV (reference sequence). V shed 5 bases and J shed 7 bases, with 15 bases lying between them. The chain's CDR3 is CASSANRAGNSPLHF. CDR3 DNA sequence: TGTGCCAGCAGTGCCAACAGGGCCGGGAATTCACCCCTCCACTTT.

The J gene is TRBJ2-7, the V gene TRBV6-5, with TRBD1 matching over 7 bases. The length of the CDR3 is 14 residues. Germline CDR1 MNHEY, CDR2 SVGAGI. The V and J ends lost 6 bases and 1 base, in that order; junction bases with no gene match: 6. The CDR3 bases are TGTGCCAGCAGGCTCGGGACAGAGTCCTACGAGCAGTACTTC. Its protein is CASRLGTESYEQYF.

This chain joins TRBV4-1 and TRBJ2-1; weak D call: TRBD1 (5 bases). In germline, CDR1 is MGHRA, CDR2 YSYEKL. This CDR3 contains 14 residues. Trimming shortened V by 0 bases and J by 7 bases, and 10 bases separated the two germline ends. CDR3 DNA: TGCGCCAGCAGCCAAGATCTGAAGGGGAATGAGCAGTTCTTC. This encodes CASSQDLKGNEQFF.

DNA for the CDR3: TGTGCCAGTACCCGAAAGATGGGGGGCGCGAACACCGGGGAGCTGTTTTTT. Its protein product is CASTRKMGGANTGELFF. The chain uses TRBV19 and TRBJ2-2; D is tentatively TRBD1 or TRBD2 (6 bases each). V lost 7 bases and J lost 0, with 18 bases in between. Per germline, CDR1 LNHDA and CDR2 SQIVND (reference sequence). This CDR3 has 17 amino acids.

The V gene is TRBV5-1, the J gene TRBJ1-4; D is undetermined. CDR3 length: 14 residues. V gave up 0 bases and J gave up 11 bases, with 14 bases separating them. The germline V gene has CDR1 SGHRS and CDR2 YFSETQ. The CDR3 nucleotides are TGCGCCAGCAGCTTGGACCCTGCCGTAAAGAAACTGTTTTTT. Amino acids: CASSLDPAVKKLFF.

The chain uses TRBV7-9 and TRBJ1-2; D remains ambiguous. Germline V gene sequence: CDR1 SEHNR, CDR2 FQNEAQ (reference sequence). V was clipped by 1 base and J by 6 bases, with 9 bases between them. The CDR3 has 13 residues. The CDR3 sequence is CASSLDQSNGYTF. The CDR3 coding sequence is TGTGCCAGCAGCTTAGATCAGAGTAATGGCTACACCTTC.